These T cell receptor beta chains were read from a single sample in a study of CD8 T cells in Susac syndrome. One entry per CDR3 protein, called by TCRdb with MiXCR from the immunoSEQ multiplex PCR reads. The repertoire includes around 170,000 distinct CDR3 sequences, around 95% of them detected once, and around 0.096% sits in the top ten. The sequencing input was CD4+ T cells from PBMCs. These receptors all stem from a human donor with Susac syndrome. The conserved cysteine and the conserved F or W are not part of the CDR3 here.

>TRBV5-1
ASSPVQVDTQY
>TRBV5-4
ASRQGPIGGYT
>TRBV11-1
ASSLGDRNTGELF
>TRBV7-9
ASSFGGTKANYGYT
>TRBV7-9
ASSPPGRDNQPQH
>TRBV29-1
SVSSEVGSPLH
>TRBV7-2
ASSLVGGVGGETQY
>TRBV25-1
ASSEGHWGTEAF
>TRBV9
ASSVARSGGYT
>TRBV11-1
ASGGPGRSYNSPLH
>TRBV6-1
ASRGRSGGEQY
>TRBV15
ATSKDYRGRLRLAGELF
>TRBV25-1
ASSEWGQGLAYGYT
>TRBV4-2
ASSPFEGGNTGELF
>TRBV12-3/TRBV12-4
ASRLLATGSGNQPQH
>TRBV29-1
SVGEKWQPQH
>TRBV10-3
AISEVQGEGNEQF
>TRBV3-1
ASSLSGGHGGQPQH
>TRBV20-1
SAKGLLDEQF
>TRBV12-3/TRBV12-4
ASSRPAGPRETQY
>TRBV20-1
SADRSGAAYEQY
>TRBV5-1
ASSPGSGRRDTQY
>TRBV25-1
ASSETGGGYGYT
>TRBV19
ASGFLSYNEQF
>TRBV20-1
SARGQDEQF
>TRBV3-1
ASSQDLAKSYNEQF
>TRBV29-1
SVVGQVSSYNEQF
>TRBV2
ASRAGTGASPLH
>TRBV15
ATSSGNHQETQY
>TRBV12-5
ASAPLRGEAF
>TRBV6-6
ASTTLDGERRGYT
>TRBV20-1
SARDGGVSYNEQF
>TRBV3-1
ASSQVPGSAYGYT
>TRBV30
ACDSTGVGNTIY
>TRBV6-2/TRBV6-3
ASDNTGARIGELF
>TRBV12-3/TRBV12-4
ASRGRTVAGELF
>TRBV7-6
ASSPQGGYTEAF
>TRBV6-5
ASNAGTGNYGYT
>TRBV28
ASGVGTDTQY
>TRBV6-2/TRBV6-3
ASSPPVTSGNEQF
>TRBV7-3
ASSTNRGVGELF
>TRBV18
ASSPEDTQY
>TRBV6-5
ASSVMGQDYGYT
>TRBV10-2
ASSESTGGRGPYGYT
>TRBV12-5
ASVALGQETQY